The TCR beta chain described here comes from a study of metastatic and nonmetastatic thyroid tumors. Overall study context: For malignant and benign thyroid patients, tumor or nodule tissue and blood were the sources whose repertoires were compared. General study points: Malignant thyroid tumors reportedly had TCR beta diversity that was significantly higher than in benign nodules, in blood and tumor.

Thyroid surgery was performed in patients who had received no treatment beforehand. In regard to this clone: No antigen is known for it.

TCRdb re-processed the PCR reads through MiXCR. Of approximately 35,000 clones in the sample, 35% were seen once. This CDR3 has 14 amino acids. Germline CDR1 LNHDA, CDR2 SQIVND (reference sequence). V gave up 5 bases and J gave up 2 bases; unmatched junction bases: 0. The TCR was taken from a female donor with papillary thyroid cancer or a benign thyroid nodule (not recorded which). Some clones in this sample may be carry-over from other donors' samples. The chain carries TRBV19 and TRBJ2-6; 7 bases align to TRBD1. The sample taken for sequencing was tumor tissue. The CDR3 region has the DNA TGTGCCAGTAGTCAGGGGGCTGGGGCCAACGTCCTGACTTTC. Translated, it gives CASSQGAGANVLTF.